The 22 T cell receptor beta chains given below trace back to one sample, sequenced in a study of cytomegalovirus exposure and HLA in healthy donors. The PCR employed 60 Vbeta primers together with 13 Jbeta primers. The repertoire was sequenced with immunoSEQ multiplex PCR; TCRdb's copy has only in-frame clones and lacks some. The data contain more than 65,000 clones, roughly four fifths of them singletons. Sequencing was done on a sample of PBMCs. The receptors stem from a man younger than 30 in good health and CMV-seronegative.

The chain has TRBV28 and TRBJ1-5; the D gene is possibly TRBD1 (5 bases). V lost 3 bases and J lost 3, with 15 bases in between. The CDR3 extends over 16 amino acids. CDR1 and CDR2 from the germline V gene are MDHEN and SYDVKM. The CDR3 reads CASSFPGGVLNQPQHF. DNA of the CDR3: TGTGCCAGCAGTTTCCCGGGGGGGGTGCTCAATCAGCCCCAGCATTTT. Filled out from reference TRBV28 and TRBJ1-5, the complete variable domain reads DVKVTQSSRYLVKRTGEKVFLECVQDMDHENMFWYRQDPGLGLRLIYFSYDVKMKEKGDIPEGYSVSREKKERFSLILESASTNQTSMYLCASSFPGGVLNQPQHFGDGTRLSIL.

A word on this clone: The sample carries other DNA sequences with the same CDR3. The DNA of the CDR3 is TGTGCCAGCAGCCCTCCGGGGTCCTACGAGCAGTACTTC. Protein: CASSPPGSYEQYF. The chain recombines TRBV7-9 with TRBJ2-7; D possibly corresponds to TRBD2 (5 bases). Trimming cost V 5 bases and J 1 base, with 9 bases left between them. CDR3 size: 13 residues. Germline V CDR1 and CDR2: SEHNR, FQNEAQ (reference sequence).

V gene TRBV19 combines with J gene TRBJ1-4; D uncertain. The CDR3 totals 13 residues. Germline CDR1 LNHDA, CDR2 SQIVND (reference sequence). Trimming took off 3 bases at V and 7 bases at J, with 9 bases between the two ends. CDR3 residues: CASSISFLEKLFF. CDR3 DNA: TGTGCCAGTAGTATTAGTTTCCTTGAAAAACTGTTTTTT.

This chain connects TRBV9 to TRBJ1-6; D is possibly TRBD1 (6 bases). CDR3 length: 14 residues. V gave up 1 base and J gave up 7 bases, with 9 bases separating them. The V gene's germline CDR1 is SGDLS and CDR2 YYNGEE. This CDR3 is CASSVMTGNSPLHF. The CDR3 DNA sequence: TGTGCCAGCAGCGTAATGACAGGCAATTCACCCCTCCACTTT.

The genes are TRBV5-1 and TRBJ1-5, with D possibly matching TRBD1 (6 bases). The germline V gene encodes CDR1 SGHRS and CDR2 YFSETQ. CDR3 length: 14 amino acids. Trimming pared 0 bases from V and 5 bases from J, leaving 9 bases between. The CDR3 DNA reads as TGCGCCAGCAGCTTGGCGGCAGGGGATCAGCCCCAGCATTTT. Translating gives CASSLAAGDQPQHF.

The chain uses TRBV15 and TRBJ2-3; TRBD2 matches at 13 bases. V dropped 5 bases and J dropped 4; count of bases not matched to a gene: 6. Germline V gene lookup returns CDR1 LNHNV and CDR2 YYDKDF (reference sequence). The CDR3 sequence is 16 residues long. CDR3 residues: CATSGRLAGGSDTQYF. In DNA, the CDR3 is TGTGCCACCAGCGGAAGACTAGCGGGAGGCTCAGATACGCAGTATTTT.

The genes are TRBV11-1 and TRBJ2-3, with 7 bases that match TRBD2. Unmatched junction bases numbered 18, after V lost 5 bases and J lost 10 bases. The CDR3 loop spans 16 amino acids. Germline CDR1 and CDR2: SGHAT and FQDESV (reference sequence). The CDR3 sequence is CASSLTTSRQRRAQYF. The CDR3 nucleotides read TGTGCCAGCAGCCTAACGACTAGCCGACAGCGACGGGCGCAGTATTTT.

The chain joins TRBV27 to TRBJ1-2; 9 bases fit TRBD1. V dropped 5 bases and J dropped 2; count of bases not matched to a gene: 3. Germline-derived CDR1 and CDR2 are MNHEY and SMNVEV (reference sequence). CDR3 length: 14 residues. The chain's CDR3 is CASSTGQGNYGYTF. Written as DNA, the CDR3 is TGTGCCAGCAGTACCGGACAGGGGAACTATGGCTACACCTTC.

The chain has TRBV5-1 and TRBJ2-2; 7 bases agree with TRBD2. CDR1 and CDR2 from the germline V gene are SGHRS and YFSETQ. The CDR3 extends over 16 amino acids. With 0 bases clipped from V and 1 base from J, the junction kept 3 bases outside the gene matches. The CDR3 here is CASSLEAGRNTGELFF. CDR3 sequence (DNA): TGCGCCAGCAGCTTGGAAGCGGGGCGGAACACCGGGGAGCTGTTTTTT.

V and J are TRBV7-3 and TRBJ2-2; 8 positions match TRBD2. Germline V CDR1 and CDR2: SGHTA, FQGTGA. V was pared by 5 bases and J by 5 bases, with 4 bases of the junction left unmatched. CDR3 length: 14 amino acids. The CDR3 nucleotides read TGTGCCAGCAGCCCGACGGGGGGGACCGGGGAGCTGTTTTTT. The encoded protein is CASSPTGGTGELFF.

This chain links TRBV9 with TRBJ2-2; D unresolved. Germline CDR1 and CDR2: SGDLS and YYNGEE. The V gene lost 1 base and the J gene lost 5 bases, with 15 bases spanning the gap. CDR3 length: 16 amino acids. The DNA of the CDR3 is TGTGCCAGCAGCGTACGGTCTTTTTTCAAAACCGGGGAGCTGTTTTTT. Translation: CASSVRSFFKTGELFF. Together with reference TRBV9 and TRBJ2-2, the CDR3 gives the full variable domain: DSGVTQTPKHLITATGQRVTLRCSPRSGDLSVYWYQQSLDQGLQFLIQYYNGEERAKGNILERFSAQQFPDLHSELNLSSLELGDSALYFCASSVRSFFKTGELFFGEGSRLTVL.

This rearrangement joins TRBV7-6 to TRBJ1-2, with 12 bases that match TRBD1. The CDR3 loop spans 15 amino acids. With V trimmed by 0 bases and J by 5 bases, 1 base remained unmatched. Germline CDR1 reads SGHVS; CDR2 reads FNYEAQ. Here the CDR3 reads CASSLAGQGAYGYTF. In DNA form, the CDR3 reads TGTGCCAGCAGCTTAGCGGGACAGGGGGCTTATGGCTACACCTTC.

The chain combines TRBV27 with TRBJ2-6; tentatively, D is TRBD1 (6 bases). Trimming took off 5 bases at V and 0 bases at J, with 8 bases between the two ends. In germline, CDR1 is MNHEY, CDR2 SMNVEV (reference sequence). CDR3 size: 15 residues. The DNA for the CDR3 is TGTGCCAGCAGTGACAGGAGCTCTGGGGCCAACGTCCTGACTTTC. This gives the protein CASSDRSSGANVLTF. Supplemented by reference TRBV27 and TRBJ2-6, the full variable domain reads EAQVTQNPRYLITVTGKKLTVTCSQNMNHEYMSWYRQDPGLGLRQIYYSMNVEVTDKGDVPEGYKVSRKEKRNFPLILESPSPNQTSLYFCASSDRSSGANVLTFGAGSRLTVL.

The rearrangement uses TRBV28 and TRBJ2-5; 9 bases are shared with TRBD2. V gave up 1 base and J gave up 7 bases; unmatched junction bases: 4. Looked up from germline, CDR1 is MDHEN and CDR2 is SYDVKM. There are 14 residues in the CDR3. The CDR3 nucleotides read TGTGCCAGCAGTTTATTGGGCGGGAGGGGGACCCAGTACTTC. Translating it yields CASSLLGGRGTQYF.

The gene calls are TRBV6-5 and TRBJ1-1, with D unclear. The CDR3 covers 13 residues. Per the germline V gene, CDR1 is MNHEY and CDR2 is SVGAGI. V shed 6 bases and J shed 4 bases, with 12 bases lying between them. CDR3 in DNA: TGTGCCAGCAGCAATACGCGGGGCACTGAAGCTTTCTTT. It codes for CASSNTRGTEAFF.

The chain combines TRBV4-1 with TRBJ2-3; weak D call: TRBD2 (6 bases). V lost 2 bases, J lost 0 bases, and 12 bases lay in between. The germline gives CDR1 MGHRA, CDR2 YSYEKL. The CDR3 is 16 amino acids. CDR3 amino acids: CASSQYTGTSTDTQYF. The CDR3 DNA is TGCGCCAGCAGCCAATATACCGGGACTAGCACAGATACGCAGTATTTT.

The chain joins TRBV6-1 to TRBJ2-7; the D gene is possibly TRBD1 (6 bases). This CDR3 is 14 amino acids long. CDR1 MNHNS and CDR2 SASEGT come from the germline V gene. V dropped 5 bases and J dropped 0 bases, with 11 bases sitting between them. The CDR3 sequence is CASSTKGHSYEQYF. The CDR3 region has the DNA TGTGCCAGCAGTACCAAGGGACACTCCTACGAGCAGTACTTC.

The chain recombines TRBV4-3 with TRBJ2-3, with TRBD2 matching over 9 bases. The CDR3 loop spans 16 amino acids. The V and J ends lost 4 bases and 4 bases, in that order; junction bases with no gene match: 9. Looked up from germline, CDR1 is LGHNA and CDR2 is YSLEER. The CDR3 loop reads CASSLKAGGVADTQYF. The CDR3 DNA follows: TGCGCCAGCAGCCTCAAAGCGGGGGGCGTCGCAGATACGCAGTATTTT.

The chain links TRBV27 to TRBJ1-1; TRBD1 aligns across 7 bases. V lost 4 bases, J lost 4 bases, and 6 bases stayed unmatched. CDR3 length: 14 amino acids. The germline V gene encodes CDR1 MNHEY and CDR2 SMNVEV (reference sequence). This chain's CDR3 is CASSSYRGPTEAFF. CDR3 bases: TGTGCCAGCAGTTCATACAGGGGTCCCACTGAAGCTTTCTTT.

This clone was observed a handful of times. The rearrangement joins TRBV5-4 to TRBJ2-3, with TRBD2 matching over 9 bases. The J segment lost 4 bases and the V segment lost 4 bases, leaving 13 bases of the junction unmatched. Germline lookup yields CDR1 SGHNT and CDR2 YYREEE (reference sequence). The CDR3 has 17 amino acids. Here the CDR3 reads CASSPYGGGGASDTQYF. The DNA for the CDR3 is TGTGCCAGCAGCCCCTACGGCGGCGGGGGGGCCTCAGATACGCAGTATTTT.

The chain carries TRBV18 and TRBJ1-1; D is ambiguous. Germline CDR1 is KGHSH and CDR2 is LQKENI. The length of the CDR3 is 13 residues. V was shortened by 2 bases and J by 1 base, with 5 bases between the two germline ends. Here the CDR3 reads CASSPSQNTEAFF. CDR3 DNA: TGTGCCAGCTCACCATCCCAGAACACTGAAGCTTTCTTT.

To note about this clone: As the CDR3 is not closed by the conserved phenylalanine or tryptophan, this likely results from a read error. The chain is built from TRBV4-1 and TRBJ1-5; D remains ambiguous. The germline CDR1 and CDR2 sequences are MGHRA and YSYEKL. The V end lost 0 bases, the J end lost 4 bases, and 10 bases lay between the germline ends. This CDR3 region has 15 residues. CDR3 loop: CASSQDRVGNQPQHL. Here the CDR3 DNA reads TGCGCCAGCAGCCAAGATCGGGTAGGTAATCAGCCCCAGCATCTT.